One TCR beta chain is described in this entry. The record originates from a study of blood T cell repertoires in COVID-19. Looking at the study overall: Acute and convalescent COVID-19 samples came from the United States, Italy and Spain.

Germline CDR1 is KGHSH and CDR2 is LQKENI. The CDR3 is 14 amino acids. V dropped 3 bases and J dropped 6 bases, with 12 bases sitting between them. Source study methods: Counts of nucleated cells, estimated from reference gene primer amplification, were obtained. This table comes from immunoSEQ multiplex PCR, and its TCRdb copy is limited to in-frame clones, with some not included. The V and J calls and clone size are taken from that table; D and trimming were inferred from the DNA. The sample lists a few hundred thousand clones, 85% to 90% occurring once. Living in about two dozen US areas, the participants were between about 18 and 90 years of age. Donors were grouped by their self-reported clinical history.

The specimen was PBMCs or T cells enriched from blood (not recorded which). The J gene is TRBJ2-1, the V gene TRBV18, with a weak D call TRBD1 (5 bases). This receptor was taken from a man between 18 and 35 years old who had recovered from COVID-19. The CDR3 bases are TGTGCCAGCTCACCGGGGCAGGGCGGCAATGAGCAGTTCTTC. This codes for CASSPGQGGNEQFF.